Sequencing of this T cell receptor beta chain was carried out in a study of T cell clonality in common variable immunodeficiency. Study-level results: In common variable immunodeficiency, TCR beta chains reportedly carried fewer deletions and N-nucleotide insertions.

Method: immunoSEQ multiplex PCR; TCRdb's copy keeps in-frame clones and lacks some. The data show around 47,000 clones, with none appearing a single time. CDR1 is WSHSY and CDR2 is SAAADI in the germline V gene. V was clipped by 6 bases and J by 0 bases; unmatched bases: 7. The CDR3 spans 16 residues. This clone came up a few times. What it binds is unknown. The read halts 3 residues ahead of the CDR3 end, with the missing end drawn from the germline J gene. V gene TRBV10-2 combines with J gene TRBJ2-4; 8 bases map to TRBD1. The clonotype was recovered from a person between 18 and 75 years old in good health. Source material: peripheral blood mononuclear cells. The CDR3 sequence: CASRGPDREAKNIQYF. CDR3 DNA, as far as it was read: TGCGCCAGCAGGGGACCGGACAGGGAAGCCAAAAACATT.